This T cell receptor beta chain was obtained from a study of blood T cell repertoires in COVID-19. At the level of the study: The United States, Italy and Spain were the sources of the acute and convalescent COVID-19 samples.

The CDR3 contains 14 residues. The V gene's germline CDR1 is MNHEY and CDR2 SMNVEV (reference sequence). V lost 10 bases and J lost 4, with 17 bases in between. All enrollees were roughly 18 to 90 years old and from fewer than 30 US areas. Membership in each cohort depended on participant-reported clinical history. Sequencing used immunoSEQ multiplex PCR; TCRdb keeps in-frame clones, though not all of them. The table has fewer than 250,000 clones, about 84% seen once. This chain uses TRBV27 with TRBJ1-5; D is perhaps TRBD1 (5 bases). The source material was PBMCs or T cells enriched from blood (not recorded which). The receptor's source is a man aged 55-75 years who had recovered from COVID-19. The DNA of the CDR3 is TGTGCCACCTCAAGGGCAGGGCCTAATCAGCCCCAGCATTTT. Amino acids: CATSRAGPNQPQHF.